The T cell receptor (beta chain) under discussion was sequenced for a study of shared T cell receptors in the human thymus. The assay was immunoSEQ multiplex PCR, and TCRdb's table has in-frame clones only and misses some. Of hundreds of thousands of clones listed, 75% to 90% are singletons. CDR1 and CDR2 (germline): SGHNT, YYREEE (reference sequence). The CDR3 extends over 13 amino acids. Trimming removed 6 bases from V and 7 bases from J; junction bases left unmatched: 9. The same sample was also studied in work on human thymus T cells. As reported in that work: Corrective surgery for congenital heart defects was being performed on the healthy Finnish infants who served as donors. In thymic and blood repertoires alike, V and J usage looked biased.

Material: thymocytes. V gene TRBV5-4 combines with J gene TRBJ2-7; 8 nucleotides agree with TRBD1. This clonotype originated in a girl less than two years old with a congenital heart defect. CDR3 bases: TGTGCCAGCAAACGGGACAGGTTAGGGGAGCAGTACTTC. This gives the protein CASKRDRLGEQYF.